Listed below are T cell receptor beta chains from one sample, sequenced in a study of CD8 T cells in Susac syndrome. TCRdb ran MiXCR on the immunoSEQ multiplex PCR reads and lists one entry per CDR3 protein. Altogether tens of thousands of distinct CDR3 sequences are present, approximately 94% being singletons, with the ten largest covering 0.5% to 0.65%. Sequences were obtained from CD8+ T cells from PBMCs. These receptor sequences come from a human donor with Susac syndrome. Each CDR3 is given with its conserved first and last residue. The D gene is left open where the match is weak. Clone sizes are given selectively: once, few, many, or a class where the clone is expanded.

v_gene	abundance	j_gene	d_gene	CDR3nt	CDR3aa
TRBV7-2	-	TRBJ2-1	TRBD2	TGTGCCAGCAGCACCCGGACTAGCGCGGCCTGGGAGCAGTTCTTC	CASSTRTSAAWEQFF
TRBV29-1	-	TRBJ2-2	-	TGCAGCGTTGAAGATGTGAGCTACGCGAACACCGGGGAGCTGTTTTTT	CSVEDVSYANTGELFF
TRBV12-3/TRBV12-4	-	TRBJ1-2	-	TGTGCCAGCATCGACGGGCTTAGGGGCGAATATGGCTACACCTTC	CASIDGLRGEYGYTF
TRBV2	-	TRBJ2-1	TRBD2	TGTGCCAGCAGTGAAGCCAACTCTAGCGGGGGGGACAATGAGCAGTTCTTC	CASSEANSSGGDNEQFF
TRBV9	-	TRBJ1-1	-	TGTGCCAGCAGCCCTGGGGGCCTGGACACTGAAGCTTTCTTT	CASSPGGLDTEAFF
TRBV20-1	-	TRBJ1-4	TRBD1	TGCAGTGCTAGGGTTGACAGGGCAAATGAAAAACTGTTTTTT	CSARVDRANEKLFF
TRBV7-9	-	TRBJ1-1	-	TGTGCCAGCAGCTTTATAACGGGACATTTGAACACTGAAGCTTTCTTT	CASSFITGHLNTEAFF
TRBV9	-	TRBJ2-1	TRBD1	TGTGCCAGCAGCTTCAACAGGGGTAATGAGCAGTTCTTC	CASSFNRGNEQFF
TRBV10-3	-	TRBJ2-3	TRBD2	TGTGCCTCTAGCGGGGGCCCACACACAGATACGCAGTATTTT	CASSGGPHTDTQYF
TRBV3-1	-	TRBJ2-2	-	TGTGCCAGCAGCCAAGCTCGGGCGGGTAAGGGTGTATTTCCCAACACCGGGGAGCTGTTTTTT	CASSQARAGKGVFPNTGELFF
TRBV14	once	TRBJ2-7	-	TGTGCCAGCAGCCGAGGGATCGTTTTCCAGTACTTC	CASSRGIVFQYF
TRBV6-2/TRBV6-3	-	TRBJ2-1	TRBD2	TGTGCCAGCAGTTACGGGACTAGCGGAGGGAATGAGCAGTTCTTC	CASSYGTSGGNEQFF
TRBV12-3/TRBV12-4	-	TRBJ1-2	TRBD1	TGTGCCAGCAGTTTGTTTGGGACAGGGGGAGATGGCTACACCTTC	CASSLFGTGGDGYTF
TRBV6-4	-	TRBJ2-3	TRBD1	TGTGCCAGCAGCTCCGGGACAGGGGATTTCAATACGCAGTATTTT	CASSSGTGDFNTQYF
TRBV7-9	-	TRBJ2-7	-	TGTGCCAGCAGCTTAGCGAGACAGAGCTACGAGCAGTACTTC	CASSLARQSYEQYF
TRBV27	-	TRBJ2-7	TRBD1	TGTGCCAGCAGTCCCTGGGACAGCTCCTACGAGCAGTACTTC	CASSPWDSSYEQYF
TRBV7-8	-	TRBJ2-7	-	TGTGCCAGCAGCTTACCGGACACCCTATACGAGCAGTACTTC	CASSLPDTLYEQYF
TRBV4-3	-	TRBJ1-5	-	TGCGCCAGCAGCCAAGGCGTAGGGAGTAATAGCAATCAGCCCCAGCATTTT	CASSQGVGSNSNQPQHF
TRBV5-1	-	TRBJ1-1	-	TGCGCCAGCAGCTTGGGACAGGCCGCCATGAACACTGAAGCTTTCTTT	CASSLGQAAMNTEAFF
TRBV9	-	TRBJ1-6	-	TGTGCCAGCAGCGCAGGGATTCCGTCACCCCTCCACTTT	CASSAGIPSPLHF
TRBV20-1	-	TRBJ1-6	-	TGCAGTGCTAGAGATCCCTCGGACAGTTATAATTCACCCCTCCACTTT	CSARDPSDSYNSPLHF
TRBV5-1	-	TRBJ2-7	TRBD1	TGCGCCAGCAGCTTTCGTGGACAGGCCTACGAGCAGTACTTC	CASSFRGQAYEQYF
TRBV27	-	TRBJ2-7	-	TGTGCCAGCAGTACCCTTGAAGCAGCCCACTTAGGAGAGCAGTACTTC	CASSTLEAAHLGEQYF
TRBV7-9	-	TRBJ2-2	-	TGTGCCAGCAGCACAACAGAGAACACCGGGGAGCTGTTTTTT	CASSTTENTGELFF
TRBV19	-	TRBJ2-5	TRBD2	TGTGCCAGTAGGCATGGGCGGGGGATCCAAGAGACCCAGTACTTC	CASRHGRGIQETQYF
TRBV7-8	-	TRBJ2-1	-	TGTGCCAGCAGCTCCCCGCTTAGGGATGAGCAGTTCTTC	CASSSPLRDEQFF
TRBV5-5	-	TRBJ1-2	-	TGTGCCAGCAGCCCCCCCGACTTACAAGCTAACTATGGCTACACCTTC	CASSPPDLQANYGYTF
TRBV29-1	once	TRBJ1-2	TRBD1	TGCAGCGTTCCAGACAGGGACGGCTACACCTTC	CSVPDRDGYTF
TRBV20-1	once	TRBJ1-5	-	TGCAGTGCAAAGACAGGACATGAGACCCAGCCCCAGCATTTT	CSAKTGHETQPQHF
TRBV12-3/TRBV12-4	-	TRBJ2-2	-	TGTGCCAGCAGTTTCGAAGGGTTCACCGGGGAGCTGTTTTTT	CASSFEGFTGELFF
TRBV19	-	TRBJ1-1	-	TGTGCCAGTAGTATAAGGGGGGGGACGGAGATGAACACTGAAGCTTTCTTT	CASSIRGGTEMNTEAFF
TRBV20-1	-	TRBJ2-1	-	TGCAGTGCTAGAGATACCGGACAGCCCTACAATGAGCAGTTCTTC	CSARDTGQPYNEQFF
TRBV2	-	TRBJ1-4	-	TGTGCCAGCAGTGAAGTCGGGGGGTTTAGTGAAAAACTGTTTTTT	CASSEVGGFSEKLFF
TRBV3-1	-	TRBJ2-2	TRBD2	TGTGCCAGCAGCTATTACTATCGGACTAGCGGGTTCGGGGAGCTGTTTTTT	CASSYYYRTSGFGELFF
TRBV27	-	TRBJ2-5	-	TGTGCCAGCAGTCCCCGACAGGAGTACCAAGAGACCCAGTACTTC	CASSPRQEYQETQYF
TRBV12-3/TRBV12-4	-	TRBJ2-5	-	TGTGCCAGCAGTTTTGGTAGAGTGGAGACCCAGTACTTC	CASSFGRVETQYF
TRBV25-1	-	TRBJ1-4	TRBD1	TGTGCCAGCAGTGACAGGGGGATTGAAAAACTGTTTTTT	CASSDRGIEKLFF
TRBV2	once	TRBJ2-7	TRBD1	TGTGCCAGCAGTGAAATTGCGACAGGGATTTACGAGCAGTACTTC	CASSEIATGIYEQYF
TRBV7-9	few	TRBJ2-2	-	TGTGCCAGCAGTCAGGGCGCCGGGGAGCTGTTTTTT	CASSQGAGELFF
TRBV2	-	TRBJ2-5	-	TGTGCCAGTTTCGACAGGCGCGAGACCCAGTACTTC	CASFDRRETQYF
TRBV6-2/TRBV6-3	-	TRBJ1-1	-	TGTGCCAGCAGTTCGGGGCTGAACACTGAAGCTTTCTTT	CASSSGLNTEAFF
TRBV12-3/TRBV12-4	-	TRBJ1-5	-	TGTGCCAGCAATAGATTCGGTCGTCCCCAGCATTTT	CASNRFGRPQHF
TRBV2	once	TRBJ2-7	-	TGTGCCAGCATTTCAGGGGTGGACGAGCAGTACTTC	CASISGVDEQYF
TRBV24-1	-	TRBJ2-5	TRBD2	TGTGCCACCAGTGAGGGTGGACTAGCCGGGGAGACCCAGTACTTC	CATSEGGLAGETQYF
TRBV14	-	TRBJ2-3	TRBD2	TGTGCCAGCAGCCCACGGACTAGCGGGGGGGCCGATACGCAGTATTTT	CASSPRTSGGADTQYF
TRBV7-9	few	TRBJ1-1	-	TGTGCCAGCAGACTCTCGGGGTCCGGGGACACTGAAGCTTTCTTT	CASRLSGSGDTEAFF
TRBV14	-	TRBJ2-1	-	TGTGCCAGCAGCCCCGGGGTAGGGAGGACCAATGAGCAGTTCTTC	CASSPGVGRTNEQFF
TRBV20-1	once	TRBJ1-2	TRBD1	TGCAGTGCTAGGGACAGGGTAGGCTATGGCTACACCTTC	CSARDRVGYGYTF
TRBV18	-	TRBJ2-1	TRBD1	TGTGCCGGCCAAGCCCGGGACAGGGGGCTCCATGAGCAGTTCTTC	CAGQARDRGLHEQFF
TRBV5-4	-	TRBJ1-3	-	TGTGCCAGCAGCTTCACGGGGGGACTCTCTGGAAACACCATATATTTT	CASSFTGGLSGNTIYF
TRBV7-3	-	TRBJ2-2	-	TGTGCCAGCAGCCCGACGGCTAGCGATGCCGGGGAGCTGTTTTTT	CASSPTASDAGELFF
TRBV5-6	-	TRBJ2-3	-	TGTGCCAGCAGCTTGCTAGTAGCAGATACGCAGTATTTT	CASSLLVADTQYF
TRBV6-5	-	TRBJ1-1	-	TGTGCCAGCAGTTACGACGACGGCACTGAAGCTTTCTTT	CASSYDDGTEAFF
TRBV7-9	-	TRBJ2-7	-	TGTGCCAGCAGCTTATCCGAGATCGGAGGATACGAGCAGTACTTC	CASSLSEIGGYEQYF
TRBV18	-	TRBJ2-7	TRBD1	TGTGCCAGCTCACCCTACAGGGGGCACACCTACGAGCAGTACTTC	CASSPYRGHTYEQYF
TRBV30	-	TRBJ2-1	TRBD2	TGTGCCTGGAGTGTACGCGGGGGGGTAGCTGAGCAGTTCTTC	CAWSVRGGVAEQFF
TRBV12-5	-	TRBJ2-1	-	TGTGCTAGTGTTCCTGGGGGGGCTGCCTACAATGAGCAGTTCTTC	CASVPGGAAYNEQFF
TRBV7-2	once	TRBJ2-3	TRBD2	TGTGCCAGCAGCTTACCAACTCTCCTAGCGGGGTTACCCACAGATACGCAGTATTTT	CASSLPTLLAGLPTDTQYF